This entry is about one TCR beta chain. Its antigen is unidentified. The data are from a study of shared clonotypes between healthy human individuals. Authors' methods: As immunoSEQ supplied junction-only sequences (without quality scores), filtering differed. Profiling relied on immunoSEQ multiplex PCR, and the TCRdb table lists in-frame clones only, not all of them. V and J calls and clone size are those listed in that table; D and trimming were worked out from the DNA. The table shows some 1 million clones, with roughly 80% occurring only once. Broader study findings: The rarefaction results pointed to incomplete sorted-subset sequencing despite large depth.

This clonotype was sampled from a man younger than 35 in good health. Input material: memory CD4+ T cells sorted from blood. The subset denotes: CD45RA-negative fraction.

This CDR3 is CASSLQGANTGELFF. DNA of the CDR3: TGTGCCAGCAGCTTACAGGGGGCCAACACCGGGGAGCTGTTTTTT. The chain is built from TRBV7-3 and TRBJ2-2; TRBD1 agrees at 8 bases. The V and J ends lost 2 bases and 2 bases, in that order; junction bases with no gene match: 1. The CDR3 is made up of 15 amino acids. The germline V gene encodes CDR1 SGHTA and CDR2 FQGTGA.